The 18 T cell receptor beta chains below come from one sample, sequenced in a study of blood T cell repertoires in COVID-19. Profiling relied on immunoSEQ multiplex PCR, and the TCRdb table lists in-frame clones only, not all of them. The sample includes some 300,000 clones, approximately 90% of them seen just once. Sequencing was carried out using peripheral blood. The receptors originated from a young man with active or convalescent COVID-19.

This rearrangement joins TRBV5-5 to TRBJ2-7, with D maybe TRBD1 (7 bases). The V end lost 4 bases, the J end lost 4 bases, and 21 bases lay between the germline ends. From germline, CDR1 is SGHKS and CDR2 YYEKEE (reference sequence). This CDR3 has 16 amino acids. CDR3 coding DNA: TGTGCCAGCAGCCCGGGGGCCGGGACAGCTTTTTACGAGCAGTACTTC. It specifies CASSPGAGTAFYEQYF.

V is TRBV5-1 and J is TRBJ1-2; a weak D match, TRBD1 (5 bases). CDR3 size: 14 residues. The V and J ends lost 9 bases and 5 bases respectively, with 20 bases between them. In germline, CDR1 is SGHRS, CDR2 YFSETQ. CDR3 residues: CATRPATGFYGYTF. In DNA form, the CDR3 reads TGCGCCACCAGACCCGCCACAGGCTTTTATGGCTACACCTTC. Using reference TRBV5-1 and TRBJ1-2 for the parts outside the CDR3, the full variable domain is KAGVTQTPRYLIKTRGQQVTLSCSPISGHRSVSWYQQTPGQGLQFLFEYFSETQRNKGNFPGRFSGRQFSNSRSEMNVSTLELGDSALYLCATRPATGFYGYTFGSGTRLTVV.

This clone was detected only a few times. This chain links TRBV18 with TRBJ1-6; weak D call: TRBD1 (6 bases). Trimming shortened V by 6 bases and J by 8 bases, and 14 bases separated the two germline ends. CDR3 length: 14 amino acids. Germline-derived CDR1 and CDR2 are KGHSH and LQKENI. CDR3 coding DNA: TGTGCCAGCTCCGAACAGGGTAGAGATTCACCCCTCCACTTT. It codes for CASSEQGRDSPLHF.

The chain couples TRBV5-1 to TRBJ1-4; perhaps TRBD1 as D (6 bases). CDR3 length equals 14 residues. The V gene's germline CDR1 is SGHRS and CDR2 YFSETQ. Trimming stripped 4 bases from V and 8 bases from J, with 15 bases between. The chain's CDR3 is CASSIQTGKEKLFF. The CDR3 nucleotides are TGCGCCAGCAGCATACAGACAGGAAAAGAAAAACTGTTTTTT.

The CDR3 DNA reads as TGCGCCAGCAGCCTCCAACAGGCTCGATATAATTCACCCCTCCACTTT. Translation: CASSLQQARYNSPLHF. V is TRBV4-1 and J is TRBJ1-6, with D possibly matching TRBD1 (5 bases). CDR3 length: 16 amino acids. Germline V gives CDR1 MGHRA, CDR2 YSYEKL. Deletions cut 4 bases from V and 4 bases from J, with 14 bases between.

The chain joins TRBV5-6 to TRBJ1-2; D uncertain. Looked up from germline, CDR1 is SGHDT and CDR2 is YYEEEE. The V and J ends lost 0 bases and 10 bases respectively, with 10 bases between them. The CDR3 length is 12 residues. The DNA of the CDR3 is TGTGCCAGCAGCTTGGGGCCGGGTTACTACACCTTC. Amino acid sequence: CASSLGPGYYTF.

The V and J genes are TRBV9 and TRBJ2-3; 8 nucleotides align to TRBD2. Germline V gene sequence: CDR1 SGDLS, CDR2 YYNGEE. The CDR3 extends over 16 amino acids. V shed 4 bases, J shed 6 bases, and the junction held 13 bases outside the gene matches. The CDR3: CASSPRAGGLSDTQYF. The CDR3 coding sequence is TGTGCCAGCAGCCCCAGGGCGGGAGGACTGTCCGATACGCAGTATTTT.

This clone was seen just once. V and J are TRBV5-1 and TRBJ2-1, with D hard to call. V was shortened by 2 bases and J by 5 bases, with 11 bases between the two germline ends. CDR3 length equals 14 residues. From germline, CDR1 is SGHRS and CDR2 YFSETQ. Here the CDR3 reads CASSFYSGDNEQFF. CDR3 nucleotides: TGCGCCAGCAGCTTTTACTCCGGAGACAATGAGCAGTTCTTC. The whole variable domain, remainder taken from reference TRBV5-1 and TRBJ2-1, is KAGVTQTPRYLIKTRGQQVTLSCSPISGHRSVSWYQQTPGQGLQFLFEYFSETQRNKGNFPGRFSGRQFSNSRSEMNVSTLELGDSALYLCASSFYSGDNEQFFGPGTRLTVL.

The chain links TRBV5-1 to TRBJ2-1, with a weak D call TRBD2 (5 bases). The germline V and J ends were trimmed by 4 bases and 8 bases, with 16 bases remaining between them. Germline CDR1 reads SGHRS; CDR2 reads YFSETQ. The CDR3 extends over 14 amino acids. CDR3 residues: CASSLAGPWDEQFF. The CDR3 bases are TGCGCCAGCAGCCTAGCCGGTCCGTGGGATGAGCAGTTCTTC. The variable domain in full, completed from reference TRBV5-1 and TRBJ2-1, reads KAGVTQTPRYLIKTRGQQVTLSCSPISGHRSVSWYQQTPGQGLQFLFEYFSETQRNKGNFPGRFSGRQFSNSRSEMNVSTLELGDSALYLCASSLAGPWDEQFFGPGTRLTVL.

Written as DNA, the CDR3 is TGCAGCGTTGAAAGGGACAGGCCAGGGGAGCAGTACTTC. This sequence encodes CSVERDRPGEQYF. The gene calls are TRBV29-1 and TRBJ2-7; 8 nucleotides match TRBD1. The trim removed 2 bases at V and 7 bases at J, leaving 7 bases unmatched. This CDR3 has 13 residues. The germline gives CDR1 SQVTM, CDR2 ANQGSEA.

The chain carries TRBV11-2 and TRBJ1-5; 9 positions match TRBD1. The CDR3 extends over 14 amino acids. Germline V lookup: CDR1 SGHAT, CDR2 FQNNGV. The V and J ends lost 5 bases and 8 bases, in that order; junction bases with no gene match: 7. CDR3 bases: TGTGCCAGCAGCCAGGGACAGGGTTTTGAGCCCCAGCATTTT. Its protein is CASSQGQGFEPQHF.

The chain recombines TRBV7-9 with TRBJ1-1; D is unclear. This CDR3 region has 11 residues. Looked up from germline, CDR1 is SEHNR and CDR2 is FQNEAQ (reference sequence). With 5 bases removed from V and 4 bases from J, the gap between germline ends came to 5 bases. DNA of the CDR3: TGTGCCAGCAGCCCGGGCACTGAAGCTTTCTTT. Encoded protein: CASSPGTEAFF.

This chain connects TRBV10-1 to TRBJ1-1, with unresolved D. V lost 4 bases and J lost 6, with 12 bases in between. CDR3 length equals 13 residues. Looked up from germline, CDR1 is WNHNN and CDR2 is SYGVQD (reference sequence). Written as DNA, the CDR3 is TGCGCCAGCAGTGCGGGGTATTTGGCTGAAGCTTTCTTT. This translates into CASSAGYLAEAFF.

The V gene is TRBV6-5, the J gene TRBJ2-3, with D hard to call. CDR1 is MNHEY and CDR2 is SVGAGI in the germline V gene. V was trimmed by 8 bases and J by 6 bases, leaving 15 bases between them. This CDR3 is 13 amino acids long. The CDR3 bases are TGTGCCAGCCTTTTGCTAGGTTGGGATACGCAGTATTTT. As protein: CASLLLGWDTQYF.

The CDR3 DNA sequence: TGTGCCACTCGGACAGACTATAATGAAAAACTGTTTTTT. This sequence encodes CATRTDYNEKLFF. The rearrangement links TRBV19 to TRBJ1-4; D is perhaps TRBD1 (6 bases). Germline values: CDR1 LNHDA, CDR2 SQIVND (reference sequence). V was shortened by 10 bases and J by 4 bases, with 13 bases between the two germline ends. The length of the CDR3 is 13 residues.

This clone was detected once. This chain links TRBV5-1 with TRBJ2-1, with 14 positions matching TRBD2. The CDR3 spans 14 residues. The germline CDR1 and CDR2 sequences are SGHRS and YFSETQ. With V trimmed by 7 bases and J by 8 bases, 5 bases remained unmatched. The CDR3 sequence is CASAGTSGGHEQFF. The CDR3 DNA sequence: TGCGCCAGCGCCGGGACTAGCGGGGGTCATGAGCAGTTCTTC. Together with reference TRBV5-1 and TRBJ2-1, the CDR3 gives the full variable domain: KAGVTQTPRYLIKTRGQQVTLSCSPISGHRSVSWYQQTPGQGLQFLFEYFSETQRNKGNFPGRFSGRQFSNSRSEMNVSTLELGDSALYLCASAGTSGGHEQFFGPGTRLTVL.

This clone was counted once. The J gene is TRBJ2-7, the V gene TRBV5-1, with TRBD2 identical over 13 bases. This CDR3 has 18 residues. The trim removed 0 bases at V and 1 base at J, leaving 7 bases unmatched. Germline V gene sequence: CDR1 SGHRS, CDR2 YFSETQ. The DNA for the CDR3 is TGCGCCAGCAGCTTGGTGGGACTAGCGGGGCCTCGTTCCTACGAGCAGTACTTC. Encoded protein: CASSLVGLAGPRSYEQYF.

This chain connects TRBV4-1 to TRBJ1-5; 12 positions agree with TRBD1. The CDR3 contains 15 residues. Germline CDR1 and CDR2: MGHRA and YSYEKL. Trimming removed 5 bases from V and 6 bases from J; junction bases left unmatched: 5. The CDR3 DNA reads TGCGCCAGCAGCAGGGACAGGGGGCTTGGTCAGCCCCAGCATTTT. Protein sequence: CASSRDRGLGQPQHF.